This passage covers 10 T cell receptor beta chains from one sample sequenced in a study of cytotoxic CD8 clonotypes in ibrutinib-treated CLL. Generated by immunoSEQ multiplex PCR, the TCRdb table keeps only in-frame clones and is missing some. The top ten hold 15% to 20% of the sample, which has more than 8,000 clones, around 63% seen once. Material: PBMCs, obtained before ibrutinib treatment. These receptors were obtained from a human donor with chronic lymphocytic leukemia.

The chain uses TRBV7-2 and TRBJ2-3; 8 nucleotides match TRBD2. CDR3 length: 15 residues. V lost 3 bases, J lost 1 base, and 3 bases stayed unmatched. The germline CDR1 and CDR2 sequences are SGHTA and FQGNSA. The CDR3 DNA reads TGTGCCAGCAGCTTGGGGACTAGAGGCACAGATACGCAGTATTTT. Protein product: CASSLGTRGTDTQYF.

Of note for this clone: One junction end does not reproduce the germline sequence, and a read error may be involved. The chain joins TRBV6-5 to TRBJ1-4; TRBD1 matches at 7 bases. Germline V gene sequence: CDR1 MNHEY, CDR2 SVGAGI. The CDR3 is 14 residues long. CDR3 in amino acids: CASTPTAQGERLFF. CDR3 in DNA: TGTGCCAGCACTCCTACGGCGCAGGGGGAAAGACTGTTTTTT.

The CDR3 here is CASSVPDSTYEQYF. The DNA for the CDR3 is TGTGCCAGCAGTGTACCGGACAGCACCTACGAGCAGTACTTC. The chain is built from TRBV2 and TRBJ2-7; D perhaps matches TRBD1 (6 bases). Trimming shortened V by 4 bases and J by 2 bases, and 12 bases separated the two germline ends. Looked up from germline, CDR1 is SNHLY and CDR2 is FYNNEI. The CDR3 is 14 amino acids.

The chain links TRBV30 to TRBJ2-7; 10 bases map to TRBD2. The CDR3 covers 15 residues. Germline CDR1 is GTSNPN and CDR2 is SVGIG (reference sequence). Trimming took 2 bases from V and 2 from J; bases not matched to a gene: 6. CDR3 amino acids: CAWSPSGGGTYEQYF. For the CDR3, the DNA is TGTGCCTGGAGTCCAAGCGGGGGGGGAACCTACGAGCAGTACTTC.

The count of this clone is one. The chain has TRBV4-1 and TRBJ2-1, with unresolved D. This CDR3 is 14 amino acids long. V was cut by 1 base and J by 7 bases, with 11 bases left in between. Germline V gene data show CDR1 as MGHRA and CDR2 as YSYEKL. The CDR3 region has the DNA TGCGCCAGCAGCCAAGTCGGAGTAGGAAATGAGCAGTTCTTC. Translating it yields CASSQVGVGNEQFF.

The rearrangement joins TRBV5-6 to TRBJ2-7; tentative D call: TRBD2 (5 bases). This CDR3 comprises 16 residues. The germline V gene has CDR1 SGHDT and CDR2 YYEEEE. V dropped 0 bases and J dropped 2 bases, with 15 bases sitting between them. The CDR3 bases are TGTGCCAGCAGCTTGGCCGGGGTCAGGTCAACCTACGAGCAGTACTTC. Translating gives CASSLAGVRSTYEQYF.

The V and J genes are TRBV18 and TRBJ2-5; D not certain. The germline CDR1 and CDR2 sequences are KGHSH and LQKENI. V was cut by 3 bases and J by 4 bases, with 3 bases left in between. This CDR3 spans 11 amino acids. CDR3 sequence reads: CASSPVETQYF. The CDR3 DNA is TGTGCCAGCTCACCGGTAGAGACCCAGTACTTC.

V is TRBV6-5 and J is TRBJ2-7; either TRBD1 or TRBD2 may fit D (5 bases each). The germline CDR1 and CDR2 sequences are MNHEY and SVGAGI. The CDR3 spans 13 residues. Trimming took off 5 bases at V and 3 bases at J, with 11 bases between the two ends. The CDR3 sequence is CASSTVGGYEQYF. In DNA form, the CDR3 reads TGTGCCAGCAGTACGGTTGGGGGCTACGAGCAGTACTTC.

This clone was counted between two and nine times. The chain couples TRBV2 to TRBJ2-3, with 8 bases aligning to TRBD1. Germline loops: CDR1 SNHLY, CDR2 FYNNEI. The CDR3 runs to 13 residues. Trimming cost V 5 bases and J 6 bases; bases outside gene matches: 4. As DNA, the CDR3 is TGTGCCAGCAGTCTACGGACAGGGGATACGCAGTATTTT. This gives the protein CASSLRTGDTQYF.

This clone has just a few counts. The rearrangement links TRBV6-5 to TRBJ1-2; a possible D gene is TRBD1 (5 bases). The V end lost 4 bases, the J end lost 7 bases, and 13 bases lay between the germline ends. Germline CDR1 and CDR2: MNHEY and SVGAGI. The CDR3 spans 13 residues. DNA for the CDR3: TGTGCCAGCAGTTCTGGCAGGGTTCTTGGCTACACCTTC. It yields the protein CASSSGRVLGYTF.